This T cell receptor (beta chain) is drawn from a study of CD8 T cells in Susac syndrome. CD8+ and CD4+ T cells from blood underwent TCR beta sequencing. Bulk CD8+ and CD4+ cells came from magnetic negative isolation; CD8+ TEMRA by FACS. Reverse transcription used about 0.45 to 1 ug RNA and random hexamers. The amplification used immunoSEQ multiplex PCR on TCR beta CDR3; it spanned 54 Vbeta and 13 Jbeta. TCRdb called the immunoSEQ multiplex PCR reads again in MiXCR, with one record for every CDR3 protein. This table has roughly 140,000 distinct CDR3 sequences, around 94% appearing once. V trimming: 5 bases; J trimming: 0 bases; junction bases outside the gene matches: 4. The CDR3 has 14 residues. In germline, CDR1 is LNHNV, CDR2 YYDKDF (reference sequence).

This receptor was obtained from a human donor in good health. The chain carries TRBV15 and TRBJ2-7, with TRBD1 matching over 7 bases. The material sequenced was CD8+ T cells from PBMCs. The CDR3 coding sequence is TGTGCCACCAGCTTCGGGACAGACTCCTACGAGCAGTACTTC. It yields the protein CATSFGTDSYEQYF.